These 30 T cell receptor beta chains were sequenced from one sample in a study of CD8 T cells in Susac syndrome. RNA, at about 0.5 to 1 ug, was reverse transcribed with random hexamers. TCRdb analysed the immunoSEQ multiplex PCR reads with MiXCR anew, one entry per CDR3 protein. The sample contains 200,000 to 250,000 distinct CDR3 sequences, about 95% of which appear only once. The source material was CD4+ T cells from PBMCs. Receptor source: a human donor with multiple sclerosis.

The rearrangement uses TRBV24-1 and TRBJ1-5; D gene uncertain. In germline, CDR1 is KGHDR, CDR2 SFDVKD. Deletions cut 7 bases from V and 3 bases from J, with 12 bases between. The length of the CDR3 is 14 residues. The CDR3 DNA sequence: TGTGCCACCAGCCACAGAGGTTCCAATCAGCCCCAGCATTTT. Its translation is CATSHRGSNQPQHF.

The CDR3 here is CSAGARGLTYEQYF. DNA of the CDR3: TGCAGCGCTGGGGCCAGGGGGTTAACCTACGAGCAGTACTTC. V is TRBV29-1 and J is TRBJ2-7, with 7 bases lining up with TRBD1. V was clipped by 7 bases and J by 2 bases; unmatched bases: 11. Germline V gene data show CDR1 as SQVTM and CDR2 as ANQGSEA. This CDR3 has 14 amino acids.

The rearrangement uses TRBV10-3 and TRBJ2-7, with D unclear. From germline, CDR1 is ENHRY and CDR2 SYGVKD. The CDR3 is 12 amino acids. Trimming shortened V by 4 bases and J by 6 bases, and 10 bases separated the two germline ends. The CDR3 DNA reads as TGTGCCATCAGTGGGAGTTCTTCCGAGCAGTACTTC. Translated, it gives CAISGSSSEQYF.

The chain couples TRBV7-2 to TRBJ2-2; no clear D. Germline V gene sequence: CDR1 SGHTA, CDR2 FQGNSA. Trimming removed 3 bases from V and 0 bases from J, with 8 bases in between. The CDR3 runs to 15 residues. CDR3 residues: CASSFRVPNTGELFF. The CDR3 DNA follows: TGTGCCAGCAGCTTTCGGGTCCCGAACACCGGGGAGCTGTTTTTT.

The V gene is TRBV20-1, the J gene TRBJ2-7, with no clear D. Trimming removed 5 bases from V and 0 bases from J, with 8 bases in between. Per the germline V gene, CDR1 is DFQATT and CDR2 is SNEGSKA (reference sequence). The CDR3 extends over 12 amino acids. In nucleotides, the CDR3 is TGCAGTGCTCGCCAAAACTCCTACGAGCAGTACTTC. It codes for CSARQNSYEQYF.

The CDR3 loop reads CATSRDLQLNEKLFF. The CDR3 nucleotides are TGTGCCACCAGCAGAGATCTTCAACTTAATGAAAAACTGTTTTTT. The rearrangement links TRBV15 to TRBJ1-4, with D hard to call. V was cut by 0 bases and J by 4 bases, with 9 bases left in between. The CDR3 is 15 residues long. The germline V gene encodes CDR1 LNHNV and CDR2 YYDKDF (reference sequence).

The chain links TRBV29-1 to TRBJ1-5; D not certain. The V gene lost 6 bases and the J gene lost 5 bases, with 11 bases spanning the gap. This CDR3 region has 12 residues. Germline-derived CDR1 and CDR2 are SQVTM and ANQGSEA. The CDR3: CSVRMADQPQHF. In DNA, the CDR3 is TGCAGCGTCAGAATGGCGGATCAGCCCCAGCATTTT.

The chain couples TRBV9 to TRBJ1-2, with TRBD1 matching 7 bases. CDR1 SGDLS and CDR2 YYNGEE come from the germline V gene. Trimming cost V 4 bases and J 1 base; bases outside gene matches: 7. CDR3 length: 15 residues. In DNA form, the CDR3 reads TGTGCCAGCAGCTATGGGACAGAAAATAACTATGGCTACACCTTC. It is translated as CASSYGTENNYGYTF. The full variable domain, with the rest looked up from reference TRBV9 and TRBJ1-2, is DSGVTQTPKHLITATGQRVTLRCSPRSGDLSVYWYQQSLDQGLQFLIQYYNGEERAKGNILERFSAQQFPDLHSELNLSSLELGDSALYFCASSYGTENNYGYTFGSGTRLTVV.

This chain links TRBV12-3 or TRBV12-4 with TRBJ1-5; D is unclear. V was cut by 8 bases and J by 7 bases, with 9 bases left in between. CDR3 length equals 11 residues. The CDR3 sequence: CASGMYQPQHF. Here the CDR3 DNA reads TGTGCCAGCGGAATGTACCAGCCCCAGCATTTT.

The chain links TRBV27 to TRBJ2-5; no clear D. The germline gives CDR1 MNHEY, CDR2 SMNVEV (reference sequence). The CDR3 runs 13 residues. Trimming shortened V by 1 base and J by 3 bases, and 6 bases separated the two germline ends. The CDR3: CASSLYPEETQYF. CDR3 DNA: TGTGCCAGCAGTTTATATCCCGAAGAGACCCAGTACTTC.

V gene TRBV2 combines with J gene TRBJ2-6; tentative D call: TRBD1 (5 bases). V shed 7 bases and J shed 0 bases, with 16 bases lying between them. CDR1 SNHLY and CDR2 FYNNEI come from the germline V gene. The CDR3 extends over 17 amino acids. The CDR3: CASTSDSLSSGANVLTF. The CDR3 region has the DNA TGTGCCAGCACCAGCGACAGTCTCAGCTCTGGGGCCAACGTCCTGACTTTC.

CDR3 loop: CASRRIGEGSPLHF. CDR3 nucleotide sequence: TGTGCCAGCCGGCGGATTGGGGAAGGTTCACCCCTCCACTTT. The chain joins TRBV3-1 to TRBJ1-6; D gene unclear. Germline lookup yields CDR1 LGHDT and CDR2 YNNKEL (reference sequence). The CDR3 has 14 amino acids. V dropped 8 bases and J dropped 9 bases, with 17 bases sitting between them.

The chain combines TRBV28 with TRBJ2-7; D not resolved. The V gene's germline CDR1 is MDHEN and CDR2 SYDVKM. The CDR3 runs to 15 residues. Trimming stripped 5 bases from V and 3 bases from J, with 17 bases between. The CDR3, as DNA: TGTGCCAGCAGTGACCGACCTCAGAGCCTCTACGAGCAGTACTTC. This translates into CASSDRPQSLYEQYF.

The rearrangement joins TRBV28 to TRBJ2-5; TRBD2 matches at 9 bases. V shed 2 bases and J 1 base; nucleotides not matched to a gene: 2. The CDR3 contains 15 residues. Germline V gene data show CDR1 as MDHEN and CDR2 as SYDVKM. The CDR3 nucleotides read TGTGCCAGCAGTTTAGCGGGAGGGCCCCAAGAGACCCAGTACTTC. It is translated as CASSLAGGPQETQYF.

The chain is built from TRBV3-1 and TRBJ2-2, with D hard to call. Trimming shortened V by 6 bases and J by 7 bases, and 9 bases separated the two germline ends. This CDR3 contains 12 residues. From germline, CDR1 is LGHDT and CDR2 YNNKEL (reference sequence). Here the CDR3 reads CASRDPVGELFF. The CDR3 coding sequence is TGTGCCAGCAGGGACCCCGTCGGGGAGCTGTTTTTT.

This chain connects TRBV10-2 to TRBJ1-5, with a possible D match to TRBD1 (6 bases). Trimming pared 2 bases from V and 2 bases from J, leaving 10 bases between. CDR1 is WSHSY, CDR2 SAAADI, per germline. The CDR3 runs 15 residues. Here the CDR3 DNA reads TGCGCCAGCAGTGAGCGAAGACAGGGCAATCAGCCCCAGCATTTT. It yields the protein CASSERRQGNQPQHF.

V and J are TRBV29-1 and TRBJ2-7; D gene ambiguous. The CDR3 runs to 12 residues. The germline gives CDR1 SQVTM, CDR2 ANQGSEA. Trimming left V 0 bases short and J 2 bases short, with 5 bases between. CDR3 nucleotide sequence: TGCAGCGTTGAAGATGATACCTACGAGCAGTACTTC. This sequence encodes CSVEDDTYEQYF.

J is TRBJ1-2 and V is TRBV14; D is possibly TRBD1 (5 bases). The CDR3 extends over 13 amino acids. Trimming took 3 bases from V and 4 from J, leaving 9 bases between them. Germline CDR1 and CDR2: SGHDN and FVKESK. The CDR3 DNA reads TGTGCCAGCAGCCAGGAGGGGCCCTATGGCTACACCTTC. Its translation: CASSQEGPYGYTF.

The chain combines TRBV29-1 with TRBJ1-1; 10 bases line up with TRBD1. Trimming cost V 3 bases and J 0 bases; bases outside gene matches: 4. CDR3 length equals 15 residues. Germline CDR1 is SQVTM and CDR2 is ANQGSEA. The CDR3 DNA reads TGCAGCGTTGACAGGGGACAGGGGATGAACACTGAAGCTTTCTTT. This encodes CSVDRGQGMNTEAFF.

This rearrangement joins TRBV7-2 to TRBJ2-1; no firm D call. This CDR3 comprises 13 residues. Deletions cut 4 bases from V and 5 bases from J, with 9 bases between. Per germline, CDR1 SGHTA and CDR2 FQGNSA. The CDR3 bases are TGTGCCAGCAGCTCAGAATCTCACAATGAGCAGTTCTTC. This sequence encodes CASSSESHNEQFF.

The genes are TRBV20-1 and TRBJ2-3; D not resolved. Trimming took off 4 bases at V and 1 base at J, with 3 bases between the two ends. Germline V gene lookup returns CDR1 DFQATT and CDR2 SNEGSKA (reference sequence). The CDR3 is 11 residues long. This CDR3 reads CSAKGTDTQYF. DNA of the CDR3: TGCAGTGCTAAAGGCACAGATACGCAGTATTTT.

The gene calls are TRBV2 and TRBJ2-2, with TRBD1 identical over 7 bases. V trimming: 6 bases; J trimming: 2 bases; junction bases outside the gene matches: 3. The CDR3 length is 14 residues. The germline V gene has CDR1 SNHLY and CDR2 FYNNEI. CDR3 protein: CASRRDRNTGELFF. CDR3 in DNA: TGTGCCAGCAGGAGGGACAGAAACACCGGGGAGCTGTTTTTT.

This rearrangement joins TRBV12-3 or TRBV12-4 to TRBJ2-3, with 13 nucleotides matching TRBD2. The CDR3 loop spans 15 amino acids. V trimming: 6 bases; J trimming: 5 bases; junction bases outside the gene matches: 5. The CDR3 DNA reads as TGTGCCAGCAGACTAGCGGGAGGGAGTGGAGATACGCAGTATTTT. Its translation is CASRLAGGSGDTQYF.

CDR3 loop: CASVEKGGDTQYF. CDR3 DNA sequence: TGTGCTAGTGTCGAAAAGGGGGGAGATACGCAGTATTTT. The chain employs TRBV12-5 and TRBJ2-3, with D possibly called TRBD1 or TRBD2 (6 bases each). Germline V gene lookup returns CDR1 LGHNT and CDR2 FRNRAP. The CDR3 covers 13 residues. Trimming cost V 7 bases and J 5 bases, with 13 bases left between them.

The gene calls are TRBV20-1 and TRBJ1-5; 8 nucleotides match TRBD1. V lost 6 bases to trimming and J lost 2 bases; unmatched junction nucleotides: 9. CDR3 size: 15 residues. Germline CDR1 is DFQATT and CDR2 is SNEGSKA (reference sequence). CDR3 in DNA: TGCAGTGCGCATGGGACAGGTACCGGCAATCAGCCCCAGCATTTT. Translation gives CSAHGTGTGNQPQHF.

This chain joins TRBV27 and TRBJ2-5, with 10 bases identical to TRBD2. Germline CDR1 MNHEY, CDR2 SMNVEV (reference sequence). Trimming cost V 3 bases and J 4 bases; bases outside gene matches: 8. The CDR3 contains 16 residues. Written as DNA, the CDR3 is TGTGCCAGCAGTTTGCGAGCGGGAGGGAGGCGAGAGACCCAGTACTTC. It translates to CASSLRAGGRRETQYF.

The gene calls are TRBV25-1 and TRBJ1-4, with 12 nucleotides matching TRBD1. CDR3 length: 15 residues. The junction had 4 bases not matched to a gene; V was cut back by 4 bases and J by 7 bases. Germline lookup yields CDR1 MGHDK and CDR2 SYGVNS. In nucleotides, the CDR3 is TGTGCCAGCAGTGCCGGGGACAGGGGGCGTGAAAAACTGTTTTTT. Translating gives CASSAGDRGREKLFF.

This chain joins TRBV14 and TRBJ2-7, with no clear D. This CDR3 comprises 13 residues. V lost 4 bases, J lost 12 bases, and 19 bases lay in between. From germline, CDR1 is SGHDN and CDR2 FVKESK. CDR3 DNA: TGTGCCAGCAGCCCCAACCTTGGAGCCCCACCGTACTTC. Its translation is CASSPNLGAPPYF.

The V gene is TRBV7-9, the J gene TRBJ2-3; D is perhaps TRBD2 (7 bases). The CDR3 is 16 amino acids. V was shortened by 4 bases and J by 4 bases, with 18 bases between the two germline ends. Germline V gene sequence: CDR1 SEHNR, CDR2 FQNEAQ (reference sequence). In DNA, the CDR3 is TGTGCCAGCAGCTCCCGACCGGGGGGCGCGGCAGATACGCAGTATTTT. As protein: CASSSRPGGAADTQYF. The entire variable domain, with the rest obtained from reference TRBV7-9 and TRBJ2-3, is as follows: DTGVSQNPRHKITKRGQNVTFRCDPISEHNRLYWYRQTLGQGPEFLTYFQNEAQLEKSRLLSDRFSAERPKGSFSTLEIQRTEQGDSAMYLCASSSRPGGAADTQYFGPGTRLTVL.

This sequence joins TRBV3-1 and TRBJ2-4, with TRBD1 identical over 7 bases. V lost 4 bases and J lost 5; bases outside the gene matches: 5. The CDR3 loop spans 14 amino acids. Germline lookup yields CDR1 LGHDT and CDR2 YNNKEL (reference sequence). The CDR3 loop reads CASSPSGQQNIQYF. CDR3 bases: TGTGCCAGCAGCCCGTCGGGACAGCAAAACATTCAGTACTTC. Based on the CDR3 plus reference TRBV3-1 and TRBJ2-4, the full variable domain is DTAVSQTPKYLVTQMGNDKSIKCEQNLGHDTMYWYKQDSKKFLKIMFSYNNKELIINETVPNRFSPKSPDKAHLNLHINSLELGDSAVYFCASSPSGQQNIQYFGAGTRLSVL.